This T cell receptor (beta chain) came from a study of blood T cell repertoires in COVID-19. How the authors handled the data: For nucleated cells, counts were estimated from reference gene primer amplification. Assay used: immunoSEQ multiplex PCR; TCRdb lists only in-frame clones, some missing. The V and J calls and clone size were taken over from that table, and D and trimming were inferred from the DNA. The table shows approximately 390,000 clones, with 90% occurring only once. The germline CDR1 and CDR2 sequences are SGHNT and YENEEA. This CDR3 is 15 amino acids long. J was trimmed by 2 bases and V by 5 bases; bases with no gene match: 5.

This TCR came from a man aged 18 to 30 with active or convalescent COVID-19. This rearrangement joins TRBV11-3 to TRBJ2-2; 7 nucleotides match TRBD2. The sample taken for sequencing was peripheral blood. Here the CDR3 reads CASSKGAGNTGELFF. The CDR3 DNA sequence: TGTGCCAGCAGCAAGGGAGCGGGAAACACCGGGGAGCTGTTTTTT.